This T cell receptor beta chain was sequenced for a study of blood T cell repertoires in COVID-19. At the level of the study: In each case, the material was cDNA or gDNA derived from T cells, B-cell-depleted T cells, or PBMCs.

The cohort comprised adults aged about 18 to 100 years residing in around 25 US areas. Libraries were prepared by immunoSEQ multiplex PCR; TCRdb keeps only in-frame clonotypes and omits some of them. The table includes about 230,000 clones, roughly 88% detected once. This clone has only one observation. This clonotype originated in a woman in her 40s with acute COVID-19. The sample taken for sequencing was PBMCs or T cells enriched from blood (not recorded which).

The CDR3, as DNA: TGCGCCAGCAGCAGGACAGGGGATCAGCCCCAGCATTTT. Translated: CASSRTGDQPQHF. V and J are TRBV5-1 and TRBJ1-5, with TRBD1 matching 9 bases. Germline assignment: CDR1 SGHRS and CDR2 YFSETQ. V lost 4 bases, J lost 5 bases, and 1 base stayed unmatched. This CDR3 is 13 amino acids long.